This TCR beta chain is drawn from a study of T cell repertoires in cytomegalovirus infection. Study-level points and caveats: Summed frequency of shared TCR beta families picked out CMV carriers who also had the relevant HLA.

V lost 5 bases and J 0 bases, leaving 8 bases between the germline ends. Germline V gives CDR1 SGHVS, CDR2 FNYEAQ. There are 13 residues in the CDR3. This clonotype was seen repeatedly, ten times or more. Its matching antigen is unknown. TCRdb passed the reads through MiXCR, listing each CDR3 protein once. This table holds approximately 500,000 distinct CDR3 sequences, about 11% found once. This receptor was identified in a human donor in good health (CMV status not recorded). Some clones in this sample may be carry-over from other donors' samples. What was sequenced was PBMCs. The chain joins TRBV7-6 to TRBJ2-7; D not certain. In DNA form, the CDR3 reads TGTGCCAGCAGCCGGACGAGCTCCTACGAGCAGTACTTC. This sequence encodes CASSRTSSYEQYF.